The source of this T cell receptor beta chain is a study of siplizumab effects on memory and regulatory T cells. Whole-study results and caveats: Alloreactive sequences from unstimulated CD4+ memory cells fell significantly with siplizumab.

This table comes from immunoSEQ multiplex PCR, and its TCRdb copy is limited to in-frame clones, with some not included. The sample holds more than 85,000 clones; more than 85% are singletons and the top ten take just over 2.5%. Looked up from germline, CDR1 is KGHSH and CDR2 is LQKENI. Trimming left V 0 bases short and J 4 bases short, with 13 bases between. The CDR3 covers 15 residues. Worth noting for this clone: Its antigen is as yet unknown.

Sequenced material: CD4+ T cells sorted from blood. The source is a human donor in good health. Some clones in this sample may be carry-over from other donors' samples. This chain connects TRBV18 to TRBJ2-7, with D maybe TRBD2 (7 bases). The CDR3 sequence is CASSPPTGAGYEQYF. CDR3 coding DNA: TGTGCCAGCTCACCACCGACAGGAGCGGGATACGAGCAGTACTTC.